A selection of T cell receptor beta chains follows, all from one sample in a study of T cell changes during pregnancy in multiple sclerosis. TCRdb's copy holds only in-frame clones and misses some; the assay was immunoSEQ multiplex PCR. Seen here are 35,000 or so clones, roughly 93% observed once, and the top ten hold 0.35% to 0.5%. This sample comprised CD4+ T cells from peripheral blood mononuclear cells, obtained in the first trimester of pregnancy. These receptors were taken from a female donor with multiple sclerosis, enrolled in a pregnancy study. The CDR3 runs from the conserved cysteine through the conserved F or W. A D gene is named only where the DNA matches it firmly. The size of a clone is reported for some rows only, either as once, few or many, or as a class for expanded clones.

clone_size d_call cdr3_length j_call v_call cdr3_nt cdr3_aa
NA TRBD1 15 TRBJ2-7 TRBV7-8 TGTGCCAGCAGCTTAAGGGGACACAGGGGGCGCGAGCAGTACTTC CASSLRGHRGREQYF
few NA 15 TRBJ2-2 TRBV19 TGTGCCAGTAGTACCAAGGCCGGGGTCACCGGGGAGCTGTTTTTT CASSTKAGVTGELFF
few TRBD1 13 TRBJ1-2 TRBV2 TGTGCCAGCGGGACAGCTCAGAACTATGGCTACACCTTC CASGTAQNYGYTF
NA TRBD2 15 TRBJ2-7 TRBV5-4 TGTGCCAGCACCCTCGGGGCGGGAGACGCGGGGGAGCAGTACTTC CASTLGAGDAGEQYF
NA NA 12 TRBJ1-2 TRBV5-1 TGCGCCAGCGCATTTGGGGGGTATGGCTACACCTTC CASAFGGYGYTF
NA TRBD1 16 TRBJ2-7 TRBV28 TGTGCCAGCAGTCTAGAAGGACGACAGGGAAACTACGAGCAGTACTTC CASSLEGRQGNYEQYF
NA NA 14 TRBJ2-2 TRBV13 TGTGCCAGCAGCTTAGTGGGGAGGTCCGGGGAGCTGTTTTTT CASSLVGRSGELFF
NA NA 16 TRBJ2-2 TRBV4-1 TGCGCCAGCAAAGTCTCGGGGGAGACCGGAACCGGGGAGCTGTTTTTT CASKVSGETGTGELFF
NA TRBD1 14 TRBJ2-7 TRBV18 TGTGCCAGCTCGCCCGGGACAGGGGTCTACGAGCAGTACTTC CASSPGTGVYEQYF
NA NA 18 TRBJ2-6 TRBV11-1 TGTGCCAGCAGAAGAGACGGACAAGGGAACTCTGGGGCCAACGTCCTGACTTTC CASRRDGQGNSGANVLTF
NA TRBD1 14 TRBJ1-5 TRBV4-3 TGCGCCAGCAGCCAAGGACAGGGGCGTCAGCCCCAGCATTTT CASSQGQGRQPQHF
NA NA 11 TRBJ2-3 TRBV7-3 TGTGCCAGCAGCCTCCCAGATACGCAGTATTTT CASSLPDTQYF
once TRBD1 16 TRBJ2-7 TRBV9 TGTGCCAGCAGCGTAGGAGACAGGGTCCGGTTAAAGGAGCAGTACTTC CASSVGDRVRLKEQYF
NA NA 15 TRBJ2-5 TRBV5-5 TGTGCCAGCAGCTTGAGGAAGGAGTGGCAAGAGACCCAGTACTTC CASSLRKEWQETQYF
NA TRBD1 15 TRBJ2-1 TRBV6-5 TGTGCCAGCAGTTTGACAGGGGGCGTCTACAATGAGCAGTTCTTC CASSLTGGVYNEQFF
once TRBD1 16 TRBJ1-1 TRBV7-2 TGTGCCAGCAGCGTCCGGACAGGGGGCCTGAACACTGAAGCTTTCTTT CASSVRTGGLNTEAFF
once TRBD1 14 TRBJ1-4 TRBV19 TGTGCCAGTACCCCCGGACAGGGAAGAGAAAAACTGTTTTTT CASTPGQGREKLFF
NA TRBD2 19 TRBJ2-6 TRBV5-1 TGCGCCAGCAGCTCGACGGGGGGGGCGTGGGGCTCTGGGGCCAACGTCCTGACTTTC CASSSTGGAWGSGANVLTF
NA TRBD1 18 TRBJ2-6 TRBV4-1 TGCGCCAGCAGCTCCCGGGACAGGGTTGACTCTGGGGCCAACGTCCTGACTTTC CASSSRDRVDSGANVLTF
NA NA 11 TRBJ2-2 TRBV7-3 TGTGCCAGCAGCTTATACGGGGAGCTGTTTTTT CASSLYGELFF
once NA 15 TRBJ1-1 TRBV4-3 TGCGCCAGCAGCCCCAAAAGACCCGGGGGCACTGAAGCTTTCTTT CASSPKRPGGTEAFF
NA NA 13 TRBJ1-4 TRBV29-1 TGCAGCGTTGAGACGGCCAAGCGAGAAAAACTGTTTTTT CSVETAKREKLFF
NA TRBD2 16 TRBJ2-1 TRBV7-9 TGTGCCAGCAGCAGTGACCTAGCGGCGCTATACAATGAGCAGTTCTTC CASSSDLAALYNEQFF
NA TRBD2 15 TRBJ2-1 TRBV10-1 TGCGCCAGCAGTGAGACTAGCGGGACCTACAATGAGCAGTTCTTC CASSETSGTYNEQFF
NA TRBD1 16 TRBJ2-1 TRBV4-1 TGCGCCAGCAGCCAAGCAGGGACAGGGGTATACAATGAGCAGTTCTTC CASSQAGTGVYNEQFF
NA TRBD2 12 TRBJ2-3 TRBV11-2 TGTGCCAGCAGTCTCGGGGGAGGGACGCAGTATTTT CASSLGGGTQYF
NA NA 14 TRBJ2-1 TRBV19 TGTGCCAGTAGTCCCCCGTTGAGGGAAAATGAGCAGTTCTTC CASSPPLRENEQFF
NA NA 15 TRBJ1-2 TRBV7-2 TGTGCCAGCAGCTTAATGTCTAGGGAGAGCTATGGCTACACCTTC CASSLMSRESYGYTF
NA NA 15 TRBJ2-3 TRBV9 TGTGCCAGCAGCGTTAACCCAAGTAGGAGTGATACGCAGTATTTT CASSVNPSRSDTQYF
NA NA 11 TRBJ2-7 TRBV20-1 TGCAGTGCTTCGGTACGGGAAAAGCAGTACTTC CSASVREKQYF
NA NA 15 TRBJ1-6 TRBV19 TGTGCCAGTGCCCCGACAGGCGAGTATAATTCACCCCTCCACTTT CASAPTGEYNSPLHF
NA TRBD2 14 TRBJ2-3 TRBV11-3 TGTGCCAGCAGCTCGACTAGCTTCACAGATACGCAGTATTTT CASSSTSFTDTQYF
NA NA 15 TRBJ2-3 TRBV5-1 TGCGCCAGCAGCTTGGTGGACAGTCGCACAGATACGCAGTATTTT CASSLVDSRTDTQYF
NA TRBD2 18 TRBJ2-3 TRBV5-1 TGCGCCAGCAGCTTGGGACTAGCGGGGGGCGTTAGCACAGATACGCAGTATTTT CASSLGLAGGVSTDTQYF
NA NA 14 TRBJ1-4 TRBV4-1 TGCGCCAGCAGCCAAGGGGCAGTTAATGAAAAACTGTTTTTT CASSQGAVNEKLFF
NA NA 11 TRBJ2-5 TRBV6-5 TGTGCCAGCACTTTTGGCGGGACCCAGTACTTC CASTFGGTQYF
NA TRBD1 12 TRBJ1-1 TRBV11-2 TGTGCCAGCAGCTTAGGGGGACAGGGGGCTTTCTTT CASSLGGQGAFF
NA NA 16 TRBJ2-7 TRBV21-1 TGTGCCAGCAGCAAAGCGCTTAGACAGATCTTCTACGAGCAGTACTTC CASSKALRQIFYEQYF
NA TRBD1 16 TRBJ1-1 TRBV19 TGTGCCAGTAGGGTTGCGAGCAGGGGGGTTGGGGCTGAAGCTTTCTTT CASRVASRGVGAEAFF
NA NA 13 TRBJ1-1 TRBV5-5 TGTGCCAGCAGCTCCCTTGGGAGGACTGAAGCTTTCTTT CASSSLGRTEAFF